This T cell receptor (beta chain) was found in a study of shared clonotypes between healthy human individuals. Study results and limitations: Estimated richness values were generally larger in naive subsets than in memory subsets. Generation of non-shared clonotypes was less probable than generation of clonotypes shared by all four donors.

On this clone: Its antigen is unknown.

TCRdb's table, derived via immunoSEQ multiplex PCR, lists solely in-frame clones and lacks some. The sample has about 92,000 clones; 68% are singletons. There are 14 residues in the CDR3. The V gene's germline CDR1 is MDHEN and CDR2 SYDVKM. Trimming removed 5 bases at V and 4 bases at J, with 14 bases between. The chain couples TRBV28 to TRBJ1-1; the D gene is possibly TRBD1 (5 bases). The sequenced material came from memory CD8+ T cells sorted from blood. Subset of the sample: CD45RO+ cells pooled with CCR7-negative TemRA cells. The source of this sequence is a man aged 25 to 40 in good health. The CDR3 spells CASSPWGDFTEAFF. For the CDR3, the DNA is TGTGCCAGCAGTCCCTGGGGGGACTTCACTGAAGCTTTCTTT.